Presented here are 4 T cell receptor beta chains from one specimen sequenced in a study of blood T cell repertoires in COVID-19. Sequencing was performed with immunoSEQ multiplex PCR; in TCRdb, only in-frame clones are kept and a portion is missing. Of about 82,000 clones listed, around 78% are singletons. What was sequenced was peripheral blood. The receptors were gathered from a man between 60 and 75 years old with COVID-19, enrolled during active disease.

CDR3 residues: CSVEGGQDLSSYEQYF. The CDR3 DNA reads TGCAGCGTTGAAGGGGGGCAAGACTTGAGCTCCTACGAGCAGTACTTC. The V and J genes are TRBV29-1 and TRBJ2-7; the D gene is possibly TRBD1 (6 bases). The germline V gene encodes CDR1 SQVTM and CDR2 ANQGSEA. This CDR3 region has 16 residues. V was cut by 1 base and J by 0 bases, with 16 bases left in between.

In this sample, this clone turned up a few times. The chain couples TRBV5-4 to TRBJ1-1, with 7 nucleotides matching TRBD1. Looked up from germline, CDR1 is SGHNT and CDR2 is YYREEE (reference sequence). Trimming took 3 bases from V and 1 from J; bases not matched to a gene: 6. The CDR3 spans 15 residues. The DNA for the CDR3 is TGTGCCAGCAGCTCCCGGGACAGATGGAACACTGAAGCTTTCTTT. It yields the protein CASSSRDRWNTEAFF.

This sequence joins TRBV2 and TRBJ1-4; D is ambiguous. V shed 4 bases and J shed 7 bases, with 7 bases lying between them. Germline lookup yields CDR1 SNHLY and CDR2 FYNNEI. The CDR3 contains 12 residues. The CDR3 nucleotides are TGTGCCAGCAGTGGAGTCTCTGAAAAACTGTTTTTT. As protein: CASSGVSEKLFF.

The sample holds a few counts of this clone. CDR3 in amino acids: CASSSYRGNTGELFF. The CDR3, as DNA: TGTGCCAGCAGCTCCTACAGGGGGAACACCGGGGAGCTGTTTTTT. The chain is built from TRBV11-2 and TRBJ2-2; 7 positions agree with TRBD1. Trimming took 4 bases from V and 1 from J; bases not matched to a gene: 3. Germline values: CDR1 SGHAT, CDR2 FQNNGV. The CDR3 totals 15 residues.